The next 29 T cell receptor beta chains were all read from a single sample in a study of shared clonotypes between healthy human individuals. Using immunoSEQ multiplex PCR, the repertoire was profiled, and TCRdb retains in-frame clones only, with some absent. In the table there are approximately 740,000 clones, approximately 79% of which are singletons. The sample was memory CD4+ T cells sorted from blood. Regarding subset: CD45RA-negative fraction. Receptor source: a woman between 25 and 40 years old in good health.

V gene TRBV6-1 combines with J gene TRBJ2-3; D is perhaps TRBD2 (5 bases). The V gene lost 4 bases and the J gene lost 0 bases, with 11 bases spanning the gap. Germline loops: CDR1 MNHNS, CDR2 SASEGT. The CDR3 runs 15 residues. DNA for the CDR3: TGTGCCAGCAGTGTCCAAGCGGCTAGCACAGATACGCAGTATTTT. The encoded protein is CASSVQAASTDTQYF.

The CDR3 nucleotides read TGTGCCAGCAGTTTTCGACAGGGGGCCCGATGGGGAACTGAAGCTTTCTTT. Residues: CASSFRQGARWGTEAFF. The V gene is TRBV28, the J gene TRBJ1-1; TRBD1 matches at 10 bases. Germline lookup yields CDR1 MDHEN and CDR2 SYDVKM. The CDR3 has 17 amino acids. Losses at the gene ends were 3 bases for V and 5 bases for J; bases not matched to a gene: 12.

The V gene is TRBV10-1, the J gene TRBJ2-7, with a possible D match to TRBD1 (6 bases). CDR3 size: 13 residues. CDR1 is WNHNN, CDR2 SYGVQD, per germline (reference sequence). Trimming pared 11 bases from V and 2 bases from J, leaving 16 bases between. The CDR3 DNA is TGCGCCTATACGGACTGGGGGCCCTACGAGCAGTACTTC. Translated: CAYTDWGPYEQYF.

The V gene is TRBV2, the J gene TRBJ1-1; D gene uncertain. The length of the CDR3 is 14 residues. Germline V gene lookup returns CDR1 SNHLY and CDR2 FYNNEI. The V end lost 7 bases, the J end lost 3 bases, and 15 bases lay between the germline ends. CDR3: CASKFGESDTEAFF. The CDR3 region has the DNA TGTGCCAGCAAGTTTGGGGAGTCGGACACTGAAGCTTTCTTT. Full variable domain (outside the CDR3, taken from reference TRBV2 and TRBJ1-1): EPEVTQTPSHQVTQMGQEVILRCVPISNHLYFYWYRQILGQKVEFLVSFYNNEISEKSEIFDDQFSVERPDGSNFTLKIRSTKLEDSAMYFCASKFGESDTEAFFGQGTRLTVV.

This clone was detected only once. The V call is TRBV4-1, the J call TRBJ2-6, with 7 bases fitting TRBD2. The CDR3 consists of 20 residues. J lost 0 bases, V lost 0 bases, and 11 bases had no gene match. Germline V CDR1 and CDR2: MGHRA, YSYEKL. CDR3 region: CASSQDTGVAGFSGANVLTF. For the CDR3, the DNA is TGCGCCAGCAGCCAAGATACGGGAGTAGCGGGTTTCTCTGGGGCCAACGTCCTGACTTTC.

The rearrangement links TRBV6-1 to TRBJ2-5; D remains ambiguous. The CDR3 has 16 residues. From germline, CDR1 is MNHNS and CDR2 SASEGT. With 2 bases removed from V and 2 bases from J, the gap between germline ends came to 15 bases. CDR3 loop: CASSEFRPVGQETQYF. The CDR3 DNA is TGTGCCAGCAGTGAATTCCGGCCGGTGGGACAAGAGACCCAGTACTTC.

This CDR3 is CASSLLGVGQSYGYTF. CDR3 sequence (DNA): TGTGCCAGCAGCTTGTTGGGGGTCGGACAGAGCTATGGCTACACCTTC. V gene TRBV5-6 combines with J gene TRBJ1-2; maybe TRBD1 (6 bases). Germline lookup yields CDR1 SGHDT and CDR2 YYEEEE. This CDR3 spans 16 amino acids. V was pared by 1 base and J by 4 bases, with 17 bases between.

This chain links TRBV28 with TRBJ2-7; perhaps TRBD1 as D (5 bases). Per the germline V gene, CDR1 is MDHEN and CDR2 is SYDVKM. The length of the CDR3 is 14 residues. The V gene lost 6 bases and the J gene lost 1 base, with 13 bases spanning the gap. The CDR3 spells CASRQPRVSYEQYF. In DNA, the CDR3 is TGTGCCAGCAGGCAGCCCAGGGTTTCCTACGAGCAGTACTTC.

The V gene is TRBV5-4, the J gene TRBJ2-1; 7 positions match TRBD2. CDR1 and CDR2 from the germline V gene are SGHNT and YYREEE (reference sequence). The CDR3 consists of 15 residues. The trim removed 1 base at V and 7 bases at J, leaving 8 bases unmatched. The CDR3: CASSLKGAGGNEQFF. DNA of the CDR3: TGTGCCAGCAGCTTGAAAGGGGCCGGGGGGAATGAGCAGTTCTTC.

The V gene is TRBV4-1, the J gene TRBJ1-5; D remains unclear. Germline V CDR1 and CDR2: MGHRA, YSYEKL. The CDR3 contains 15 residues. Trimming took off 4 bases at V and 0 bases at J, with 10 bases between the two ends. CDR3 nucleotide sequence: TGCGCCAGCAGCCTACTGAGGAATAGCAATCAGCCCCAGCATTTT. This encodes CASSLLRNSNQPQHF.

The chain has TRBV28 and TRBJ2-4; TRBD2 aligns across 13 bases. V was clipped by 6 bases and J by 0 bases; unmatched bases: 5. The CDR3 is 17 residues long. From germline, CDR1 is MDHEN and CDR2 SYDVKM. In DNA form, the CDR3 reads TGTGCCAGCAGGAGACTAGCGGGGGGTATAGCCAAAAACATTCAGTACTTC. Translating gives CASRRLAGGIAKNIQYF.

This clone has more than one count but fewer than ten. The V and J genes are TRBV6-6 and TRBJ2-1, with TRBD1 matching 7 bases. Trimming removed 5 bases from V and 2 bases from J; junction bases left unmatched: 6. The CDR3 contains 15 residues. The V gene's germline CDR1 is MNHNY and CDR2 SVGAGI (reference sequence). In DNA, the CDR3 is TGTGCCAGCAGTAAAACAGGGGTTACCTACAATGAGCAGTTCTTC. Translation: CASSKTGVTYNEQFF.

The V call is TRBV6-6, the J call TRBJ1-1; D ambiguous. The germline V gene has CDR1 MNHNY and CDR2 SVGAGI (reference sequence). There are 13 residues in the CDR3. V dropped 7 bases and J dropped 1 base, with 10 bases sitting between them. CDR3 sequence reads: CASIGWQNTEAFF. The CDR3 DNA is TGTGCCAGCATCGGGTGGCAGAACACTGAAGCTTTCTTT.

V and J are TRBV6-4 and TRBJ1-5; D perhaps matches TRBD1 (6 bases). The CDR3 extends over 14 amino acids. CDR1 and CDR2 (germline): MRHNA, SNTAGT. With 4 bases removed from V and 0 bases from J, the gap between germline ends came to 7 bases. The CDR3 reads CASSATGSNQPQHF. As DNA, the CDR3 is TGTGCCAGCAGTGCGACAGGTAGCAATCAGCCCCAGCATTTT.

Comments on this clone: Being one base from a much bigger clone, this may be a read error. In the same sample, other DNA sequences code for this CDR3. The CDR3 coding sequence is TGTGCCAGCAGTGCCGGGGCCAACGTCCTGACTTTC. Its protein product is CASSAGANVLTF. V gene TRBV25-1 combines with J gene TRBJ2-6; D ambiguous. V lost 4 bases to trimming and J lost 4 bases, with 2 bases between them. The CDR3 contains 12 residues. Germline CDR1 MGHDK, CDR2 SYGVNS.

The chain carries TRBV29-1 and TRBJ2-7, with 12 bases that match TRBD1. The germline V gene has CDR1 SQVTM and CDR2 ANQGSEA. V was clipped by 6 bases and J by 4 bases; unmatched bases: 7. This CDR3 has 14 residues. The CDR3, as DNA: TGCAGCGTGACCGGGACAGGGGGCTTATACGAGCAGTACTTC. This encodes CSVTGTGGLYEQYF.

The chain links TRBV14 to TRBJ2-7, with TRBD1 matching 7 bases. J gave up 0 bases and V 5 bases, and 4 bases lay outside the gene matches. The germline CDR1 and CDR2 sequences are SGHDN and FVKESK. The CDR3 totals 14 residues. The CDR3 nucleotides read TGTGCCAGCAGCATACAGGGGATCTCCTACGAGCAGTACTTC. This translates into CASSIQGISYEQYF.

The V and J genes are TRBV10-3 and TRBJ2-7; unclear D gene. The CDR3 totals 14 residues. Per the germline V gene, CDR1 is ENHRY and CDR2 is SYGVKD. The V and J ends lost 6 bases and 7 bases respectively, with 19 bases between them. CDR3 loop: CAISEPTQVKEQYF. The CDR3 nucleotides are TGTGCCATCAGCGAGCCAACCCAGGTAAAGGAGCAGTACTTC.

This clone was observed a few times. This chain uses TRBV2 with TRBJ2-3, with 9 bases aligning to TRBD1. The CDR3 loop spans 16 amino acids. The germline CDR1 and CDR2 sequences are SNHLY and FYNNEI. Trimming took 6 bases from V and 3 from J; bases not matched to a gene: 10. This CDR3 is CASRHRDRAPTDTQYF. CDR3 DNA: TGTGCCAGCAGGCACCGGGACAGGGCACCAACAGATACGCAGTATTTT.

Note on this clone: Different DNA sequences within this sample yield the same CDR3. The chain links TRBV7-2 to TRBJ1-1; no reliable D call. V dropped 1 base and J dropped 1 base, with 4 bases sitting between them. Germline CDR1 reads SGHTA; CDR2 reads FQGNSA. This CDR3 has 13 amino acids. The CDR3 coding sequence is TGTGCCAGCAGCTTAGTGGGGAACACTGAAGCTTTCTTT. Its protein product is CASSLVGNTEAFF.

The chain recombines TRBV6-6 with TRBJ1-2, with D hard to call. V shed 7 bases and J shed 3 bases, with 12 bases lying between them. This CDR3 comprises 13 residues. Germline V lookup: CDR1 MNHNY, CDR2 SVGAGI (reference sequence). CDR3 nucleotide sequence: TGTGCCAGCACAGGTGGCGGTGACTATGGCTACACCTTC. Protein sequence: CASTGGGDYGYTF.

This clone was counted a few times. The rearrangement joins TRBV2 to TRBJ1-2, with no clear D. The CDR3 runs to 17 residues. Germline V CDR1 and CDR2: SNHLY, FYNNEI. Trimming pared 7 bases from V and 4 bases from J, leaving 25 bases between. Here the CDR3 reads CASTPALAAGKIYGYTF. The DNA for the CDR3 is TGTGCCAGCACCCCCGCATTGGCGGCAGGAAAAATCTATGGCTACACCTTC.

V and J are TRBV28 and TRBJ2-5, with 8 bases identical to TRBD1. The V gene end was trimmed by 4 bases and the J gene end by 5 bases; junction bases not matched to a gene: 12. Germline CDR1 and CDR2: MDHEN and SYDVKM. This CDR3 has 16 amino acids. The CDR3 region is CASSSWGQAPRETQYF. The DNA of the CDR3 is TGTGCCAGCAGTTCCTGGGGACAGGCCCCAAGGGAGACCCAGTACTTC.

The V gene is TRBV5-6, the J gene TRBJ1-5; 9 nucleotides align to TRBD1. V lost 5 bases, J lost 7 bases, and 7 bases stayed unmatched. Germline V lookup: CDR1 SGHDT, CDR2 YYEEEE. CDR3 length: 14 residues. The CDR3 nucleotides are TGTGCCAGCAGTTATAGGACAGGGGACCAGCCCCAGCATTTT. This gives the protein CASSYRTGDQPQHF.

The chain has TRBV19 and TRBJ2-7; 11 nucleotides match TRBD2. There are 16 residues in the CDR3. CDR1 and CDR2 (germline): LNHDA, SQIVND (reference sequence). V trimming: 7 bases; J trimming: 2 bases; junction bases outside the gene matches: 10. The CDR3 region is CASTPGGTSGTYEQYF. The DNA for the CDR3 is TGTGCCAGTACTCCGGGGGGGACTAGCGGAACCTACGAGCAGTACTTC. The variable domain in full, completed from reference TRBV19 and TRBJ2-7, reads DGGITQSPKYLFRKEGQNVTLSCEQNLNHDAMYWYRQDPGQGLRLIYYSQIVNDFQKGDIAEGYSVSREKKESFPLTVTSAQKNPTAFYLCASTPGGTSGTYEQYFGPGTRLTVT.

Here the CDR3 reads CASSPGQGTYNEQFF. In DNA, the CDR3 is TGTGCCAGCAGTCCCGGACAGGGGACCTACAATGAGCAGTTCTTC. The rearrangement joins TRBV5-8 to TRBJ2-1; TRBD1 agrees at 9 bases. J lost 2 bases, V lost 5 bases, and 5 bases had no gene match. Per the germline V gene, CDR1 is SGHTS and CDR2 is YDEGEE. This CDR3 spans 15 amino acids.

In its sample, this clone was seen a few times. This chain joins TRBV15 and TRBJ2-1; a weak D match, TRBD2 (6 bases). CDR1 is LNHNV, CDR2 YYDKDF, per germline (reference sequence). The CDR3 consists of 16 residues. Trimming stripped 5 bases from V and 4 bases from J, with 18 bases between. In nucleotides, the CDR3 is TGTGCCACCAGCGGCCTTACTAGCCCACTTTACAATGAGCAGTTCTTC. Residues: CATSGLTSPLYNEQFF.

This chain links TRBV19 with TRBJ1-1; the D gene is possibly TRBD1 (6 bases). Germline assignment: CDR1 LNHDA and CDR2 SQIVND (reference sequence). V lost 3 bases and J lost 4, with 9 bases in between. The CDR3 totals 13 residues. The CDR3, as DNA: TGTGCCAGTAGTATGTGGGGGCTCACTGAAGCTTTCTTT. Translated: CASSMWGLTEAFF.

V gene TRBV6-1 combines with J gene TRBJ1-4; 8 nucleotides match TRBD1. CDR3 length: 14 amino acids. J was trimmed by 8 bases and V by 7 bases; bases with no gene match: 9. Per germline, CDR1 MNHNS and CDR2 SASEGT. Written as DNA, the CDR3 is TGTGCCAGCACCTCCGGGACAGGACTAGAAAAACTGTTTTTT. Protein product: CASTSGTGLEKLFF.